This TCR beta chain was documented in a study of blood T cell repertoires in COVID-19. Across the whole study: The United States, Italy and Spain provided the acute and convalescent COVID-19 samples. T cells, B-cell-depleted T cells, or PBMCs provided the cDNA or gDNA that served as material.

The CDR3 runs 12 residues. The V end was cut by 8 bases, the J end by 1 base, with 6 bases between. The germline gives CDR1 MNHEY, CDR2 SVGAGI. Under the authors' procedure: Amplification of reference gene primers provided the estimated nucleated cell counts. Data came from immunoSEQ multiplex PCR; TCRdb stores just in-frame clones and leaves some out. The V and J calls and clone size were taken over from that table, and D and trimming were inferred from the DNA. In the table there are some 180,000 clones, approximately 89% of which are singletons. This receptor was identified in a woman aged 60-75 years with acute or convalescent COVID-19. The chain carries TRBV6-5 and TRBJ1-5; D not certain. The sample was peripheral blood. The CDR3, as DNA: TGTGCCAGCCAACAGAGCAATCAGCCCCAGCATTTT. It translates to CASQQSNQPQHF.